The clone carrying this TCR beta chain was detected only a few times. Its antigen is unidentified. Per the germline V gene, CDR1 is DFQATT and CDR2 is SNEGSKA (reference sequence). V was trimmed by 2 bases and J by 16 bases, leaving 18 bases between them. CDR3 length equals 12 residues. After CD4 positive bead selection, the CD4-negative fraction gave CD8 T cells. An equimolar mix of two oligonucleotides served as the beta constant-region primer for TRBC1 and TRBC2. The ligated cDNA underwent four PCR rounds using SP2 and nested alpha and beta constant-region primers. TCRdb re-derived calls from the UMI-ligation and nested PCR reads in MiXCR, one entry per CDR3 protein. The data hold under 25,000 distinct CDR3 sequences, with roughly 9.1% observed a single time. This sample stems from a study of naive and memory T cell subsets. Study observations and caveats: There was no ground truth to check naive and memory subset results.

J is TRBJ1-5 and V is TRBV20-1, with D possibly being TRBD1 (5 bases). What was sequenced was central memory CD8+ T cells from blood. The source of this sequence is a human donor in good health. The CDR3 loop is CSARLRDATSHF. The CDR3 DNA sequence: TGCAGTGCTAGACTCCGGGACGCCACCTCTCATTTT.